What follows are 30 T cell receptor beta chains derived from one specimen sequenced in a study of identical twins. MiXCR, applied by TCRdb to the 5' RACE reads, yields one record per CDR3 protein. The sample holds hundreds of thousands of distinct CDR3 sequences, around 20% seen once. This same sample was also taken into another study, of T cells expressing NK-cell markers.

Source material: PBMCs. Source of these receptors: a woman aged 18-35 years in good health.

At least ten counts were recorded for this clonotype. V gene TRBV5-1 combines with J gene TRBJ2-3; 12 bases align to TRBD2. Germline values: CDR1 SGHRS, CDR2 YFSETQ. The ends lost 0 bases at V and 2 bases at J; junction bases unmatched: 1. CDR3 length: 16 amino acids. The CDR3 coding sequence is TGCGCCAGCAGCTTGGGACTAGCGGGGGACACAGATACGCAGTATTTT. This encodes CASSLGLAGDTDTQYF.

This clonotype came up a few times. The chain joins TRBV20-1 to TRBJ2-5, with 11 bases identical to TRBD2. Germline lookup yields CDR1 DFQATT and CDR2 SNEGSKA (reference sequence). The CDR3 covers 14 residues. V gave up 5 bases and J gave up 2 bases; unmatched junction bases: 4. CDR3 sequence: CSAGLAGVQETQYF. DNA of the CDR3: TGCAGTGCTGGACTAGCGGGCGTTCAAGAGACCCAGTACTTC.

The CDR3 sequence is CASSHDTPLVHNEQFF. CDR3 nucleotide sequence: TGTGCCAGCAGCCACGACACCCCACTAGTTCACAATGAGCAGTTCTTC. The chain has TRBV3-1 and TRBJ2-1; D is perhaps TRBD2 (5 bases). Germline V gene data show CDR1 as LGHDT and CDR2 as YNNKEL (reference sequence). The CDR3 is 16 amino acids. V was pared by 3 bases and J by 5 bases, with 17 bases between.

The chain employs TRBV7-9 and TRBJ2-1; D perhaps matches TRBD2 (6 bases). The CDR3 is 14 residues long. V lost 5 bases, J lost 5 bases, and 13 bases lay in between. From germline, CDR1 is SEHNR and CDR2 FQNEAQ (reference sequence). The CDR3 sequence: CASSLSSVDNEQFF. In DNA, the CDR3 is TGTGCCAGCAGCCTCTCTAGCGTAGACAATGAGCAGTTCTTC. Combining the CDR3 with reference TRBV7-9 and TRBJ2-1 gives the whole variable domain DTGVSQNPRHKITKRGQNVTFRCDPISEHNRLYWYRQTLGQGPEFLTYFQNEAQLEKSRLLSDRFSAERPKGSFSTLEIQRTEQGDSAMYLCASSLSSVDNEQFFGPGTRLTVL.

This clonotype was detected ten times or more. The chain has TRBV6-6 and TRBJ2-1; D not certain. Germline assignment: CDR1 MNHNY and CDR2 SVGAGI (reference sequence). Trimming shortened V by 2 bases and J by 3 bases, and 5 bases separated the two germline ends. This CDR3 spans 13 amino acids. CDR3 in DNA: TGTGCCAGCAGTTACGGAGACTACAATGAGCAGTTCTTC. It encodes CASSYGDYNEQFF.

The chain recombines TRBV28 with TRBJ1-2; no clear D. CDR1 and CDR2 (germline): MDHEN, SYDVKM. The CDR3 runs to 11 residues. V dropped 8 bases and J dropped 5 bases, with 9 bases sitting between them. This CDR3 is CASGSRYGYTF. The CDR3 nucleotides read TGTGCCAGCGGCTCAAGATATGGCTACACCTTC.

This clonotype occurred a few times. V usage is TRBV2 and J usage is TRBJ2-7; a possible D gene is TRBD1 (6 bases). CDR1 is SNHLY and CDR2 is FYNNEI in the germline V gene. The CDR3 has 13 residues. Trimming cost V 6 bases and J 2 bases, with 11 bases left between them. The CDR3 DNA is TGTGCCAGCAGGGGGTGGACAGCCTACGAGCAGTACTTC. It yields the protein CASRGWTAYEQYF.

CDR3 loop: CRAGVDTQYF. The CDR3 DNA reads as TGCAGAGCGGGAGTAGACACGCAGTATTTT. The rearrangement uses TRBV20-1 and TRBJ2-3, with TRBD2 matching 8 bases. The CDR3 runs to 10 residues. In germline, CDR1 is DFQATT, CDR2 SNEGSKA (reference sequence).

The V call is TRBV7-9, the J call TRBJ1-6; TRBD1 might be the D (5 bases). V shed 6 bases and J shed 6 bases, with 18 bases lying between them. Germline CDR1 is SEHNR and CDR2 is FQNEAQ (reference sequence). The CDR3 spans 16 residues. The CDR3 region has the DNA TGTGCCAGCAGTCCCAGGGATAAGGCTATTAATTCACCCCTCCACTTT. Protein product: CASSPRDKAINSPLHF.

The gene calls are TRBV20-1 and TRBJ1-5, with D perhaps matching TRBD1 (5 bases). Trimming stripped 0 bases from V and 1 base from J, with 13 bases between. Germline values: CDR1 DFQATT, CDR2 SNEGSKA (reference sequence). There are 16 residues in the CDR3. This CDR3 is CSARDQGRGSNQPQHF. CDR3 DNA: TGCAGTGCTAGAGATCAGGGTCGGGGGAGCAATCAGCCCCAGCATTTT.

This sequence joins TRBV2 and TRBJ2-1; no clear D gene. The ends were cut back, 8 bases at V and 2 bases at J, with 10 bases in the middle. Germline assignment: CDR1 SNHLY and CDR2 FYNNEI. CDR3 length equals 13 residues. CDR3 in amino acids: CASRASPYNEQFF. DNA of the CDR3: TGTGCCAGCCGGGCTTCGCCCTACAATGAGCAGTTCTTC.

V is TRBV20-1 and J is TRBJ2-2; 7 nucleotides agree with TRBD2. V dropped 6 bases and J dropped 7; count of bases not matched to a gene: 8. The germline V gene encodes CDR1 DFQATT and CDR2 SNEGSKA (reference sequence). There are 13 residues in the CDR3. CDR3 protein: CSATGTNHGELFF. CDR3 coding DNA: TGCAGTGCCACCGGGACTAATCACGGGGAGCTGTTTTTT.

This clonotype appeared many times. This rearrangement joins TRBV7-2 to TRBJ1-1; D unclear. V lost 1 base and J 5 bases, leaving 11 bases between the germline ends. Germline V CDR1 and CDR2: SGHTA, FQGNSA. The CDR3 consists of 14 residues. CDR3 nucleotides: TGTGCCAGCAGCTTAGTGCAGTCTTTGACTGAAGCTTTCTTT. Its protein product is CASSLVQSLTEAFF.

The CDR3 DNA sequence: TGTGCCAGCAGCGGTAGTGTTTTGCGCACAGATACGCAGTATTTT. This sequence encodes CASSGSVLRTDTQYF. The chain uses TRBV6-1 and TRBJ2-3; D is undetermined. There are 15 residues in the CDR3. Per germline, CDR1 MNHNS and CDR2 SASEGT. Trimming shortened V by 6 bases and J by 1 base, and 14 bases separated the two germline ends.

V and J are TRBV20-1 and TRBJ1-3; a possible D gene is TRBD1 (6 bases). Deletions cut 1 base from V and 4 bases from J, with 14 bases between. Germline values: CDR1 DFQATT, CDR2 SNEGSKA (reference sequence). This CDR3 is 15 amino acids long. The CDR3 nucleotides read TGCAGTGCTAGAGCTACCAGGGGTACGGGAAACACCATATATTTT. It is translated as CSARATRGTGNTIYF.

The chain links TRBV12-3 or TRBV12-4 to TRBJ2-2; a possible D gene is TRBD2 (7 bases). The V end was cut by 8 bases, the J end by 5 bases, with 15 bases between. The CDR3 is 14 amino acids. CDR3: CASGPGGGTGELFF. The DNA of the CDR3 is TGTGCCAGCGGGCCGGGGGGCGGAACCGGGGAGCTGTTTTTT.

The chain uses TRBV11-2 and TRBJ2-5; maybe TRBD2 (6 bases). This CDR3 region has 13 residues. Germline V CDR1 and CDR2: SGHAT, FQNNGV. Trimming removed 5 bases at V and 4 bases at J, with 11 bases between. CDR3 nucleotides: TGTGCCAGCAGCCCGGGACTCCCAGAGACCCAGTACTTC. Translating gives CASSPGLPETQYF.

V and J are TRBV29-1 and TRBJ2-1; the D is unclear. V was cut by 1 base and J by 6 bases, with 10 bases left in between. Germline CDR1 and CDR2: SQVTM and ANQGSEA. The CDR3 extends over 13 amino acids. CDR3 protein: CSVEGVRVNEQFF. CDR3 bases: TGCAGCGTTGAAGGGGTAAGGGTCAATGAGCAGTTCTTC.

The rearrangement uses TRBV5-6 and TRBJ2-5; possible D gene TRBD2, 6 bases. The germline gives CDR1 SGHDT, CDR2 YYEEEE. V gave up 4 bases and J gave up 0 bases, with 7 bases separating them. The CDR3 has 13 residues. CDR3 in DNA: TGTGCCAGCAGCCGGGACTACCAAGAGACCCAGTACTTC. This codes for CASSRDYQETQYF.

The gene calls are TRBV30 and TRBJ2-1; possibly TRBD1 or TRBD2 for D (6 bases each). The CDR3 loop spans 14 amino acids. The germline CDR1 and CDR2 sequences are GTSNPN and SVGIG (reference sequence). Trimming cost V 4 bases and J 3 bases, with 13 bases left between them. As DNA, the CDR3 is TGTGCCTGGACGGGGGCGGACAGCTACAATGAGCAGTTCTTC. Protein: CAWTGADSYNEQFF.

CDR3 region: CSVSGTTPSEQYF. In DNA, the CDR3 is TGCAGCGTATCCGGGACTACGCCTTCCGAGCAGTACTTC. This rearrangement joins TRBV29-1 to TRBJ2-7; 7 bases are shared with TRBD2. The length of the CDR3 is 13 residues. The ends lost 6 bases at V and 6 bases at J; junction bases unmatched: 11. The germline V gene encodes CDR1 SQVTM and CDR2 ANQGSEA.

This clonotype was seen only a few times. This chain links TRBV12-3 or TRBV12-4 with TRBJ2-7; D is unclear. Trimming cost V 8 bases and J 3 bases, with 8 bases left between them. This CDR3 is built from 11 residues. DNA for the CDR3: TGTGCCAGCGCCACCCGCTACGAGCAGTACTTC. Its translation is CASATRYEQYF.

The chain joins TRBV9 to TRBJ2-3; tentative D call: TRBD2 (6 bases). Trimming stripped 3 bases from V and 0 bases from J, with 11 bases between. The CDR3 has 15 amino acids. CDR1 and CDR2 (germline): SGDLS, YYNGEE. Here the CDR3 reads CASSGGDDSTDTQYF. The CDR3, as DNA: TGTGCCAGCAGCGGGGGGGACGACAGCACAGATACGCAGTATTTT.

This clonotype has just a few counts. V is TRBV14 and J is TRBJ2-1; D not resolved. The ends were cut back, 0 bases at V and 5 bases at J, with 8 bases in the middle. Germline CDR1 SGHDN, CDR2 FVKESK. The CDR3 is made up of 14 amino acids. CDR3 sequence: CASSQDHTDNEQFF. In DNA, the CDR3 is TGTGCCAGCAGCCAAGATCACACCGACAATGAGCAGTTCTTC.

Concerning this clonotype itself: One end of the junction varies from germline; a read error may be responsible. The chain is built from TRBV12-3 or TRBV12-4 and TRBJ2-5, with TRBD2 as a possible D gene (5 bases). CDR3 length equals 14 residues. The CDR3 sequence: CASSFRGSVETQNF. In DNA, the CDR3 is TGTGCCAGCAGTTTCCGTGGTAGCGTGGAGACCCAGAACTTC.

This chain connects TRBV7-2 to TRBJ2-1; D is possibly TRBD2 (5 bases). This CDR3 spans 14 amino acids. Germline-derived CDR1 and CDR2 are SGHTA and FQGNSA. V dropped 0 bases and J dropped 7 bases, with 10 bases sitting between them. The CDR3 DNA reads TGTGCCAGCAGCTTAGCTCCGGGAATGAATGAGCAGTTCTTC. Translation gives CASSLAPGMNEQFF.

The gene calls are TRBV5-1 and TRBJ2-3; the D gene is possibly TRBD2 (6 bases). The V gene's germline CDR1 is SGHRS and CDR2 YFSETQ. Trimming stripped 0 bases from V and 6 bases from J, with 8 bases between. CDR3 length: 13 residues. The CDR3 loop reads CASSLGRDDTQYF. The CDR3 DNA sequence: TGCGCCAGCAGCTTGGGGAGGGATGATACGCAGTATTTT.

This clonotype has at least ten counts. In DNA form, the CDR3 reads TGCAGTGCACTGGGGACTAGCGGATCTCTCTACGAGCAGTACTTC. Encoded protein: CSALGTSGSLYEQYF. The V call is TRBV20-1, the J call TRBJ2-7; TRBD2 aligns across 11 bases. This CDR3 is 15 amino acids long. Germline CDR1 DFQATT, CDR2 SNEGSKA (reference sequence). Germline trimming cut 6 bases from V and 3 bases from J; bases unmatched to any gene: 10.

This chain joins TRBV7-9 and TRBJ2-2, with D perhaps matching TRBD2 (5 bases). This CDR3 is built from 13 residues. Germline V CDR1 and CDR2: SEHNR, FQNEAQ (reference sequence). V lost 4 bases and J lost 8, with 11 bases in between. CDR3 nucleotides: TGTGCCAGCAGCTCGGCCGGGGAAGGGGAGCTGTTTTTT. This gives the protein CASSSAGEGELFF. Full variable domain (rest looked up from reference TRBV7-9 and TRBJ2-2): DTGVSQNPRHKITKRGQNVTFRCDPISEHNRLYWYRQTLGQGPEFLTYFQNEAQLEKSRLLSDRFSAERPKGSFSTLEIQRTEQGDSAMYLCASSSAGEGELFFGEGSRLTVL.

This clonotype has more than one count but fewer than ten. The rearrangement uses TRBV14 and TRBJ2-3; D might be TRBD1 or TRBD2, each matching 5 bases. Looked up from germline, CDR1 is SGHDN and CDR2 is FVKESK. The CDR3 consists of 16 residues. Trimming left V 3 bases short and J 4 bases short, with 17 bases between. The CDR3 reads CASSHRKGRGPDTQYF. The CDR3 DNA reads TGTGCCAGCAGCCATCGGAAGGGACGAGGGCCAGATACGCAGTATTTT.